This TCR beta chain was profiled in a study of T cell repertoires in cytomegalovirus infection. J gave up 9 bases and V 1 base, and 11 bases lay outside the gene matches. There are 15 residues in the CDR3. Germline V gene data show CDR1 as SQVTM and CDR2 as ANQGSEA. One entry per CDR3 protein results from TCRdb running MiXCR on the reads. The sample contains approximately 170,000 distinct CDR3 sequences, 13% to 15% of which appear only once. The chain joins TRBV29-1 to TRBJ2-1, with TRBD2 matching over 8 bases. This clonotype was obtained from a human donor in good health (CMV status not recorded). Some clones in this sample may be carry-over from other donors' samples. The source material was PBMCs. CDR3 sequence (DNA): TGCAGCGTTGAAGCCCTCGGCGGGGGGTTGGGTGAGCAGTTCTTC. Its translation is CSVEALGGGLGEQFF.